The subject of this entry is one T cell receptor (beta chain). Clones were sequenced by immunoSEQ multiplex PCR, and TCRdb holds only the in-frame ones, with some missing. Of roughly 84,000 clones in the sample, approximately 80% were seen once. The data belong to a study of blood T cell repertoires in COVID-19. The sample comprised peripheral blood. This receptor was identified in an elderly man with active or convalescent COVID-19.

CDR3 bases: TGTGCCAGCAGTGAAGGGGGGACAGGGGGATTTATTGGAGTCAAAAACATTCAGTACTTC. Translated, it gives CASSEGGTGGFIGVKNIQYF. The gene calls are TRBV2 and TRBJ2-4; 11 nucleotides match TRBD1. CDR1 and CDR2 (germline): SNHLY, FYNNEI. The V and J ends lost 1 base and 3 bases, in that order; junction bases with no gene match: 14. The CDR3 sequence is 20 residues long.